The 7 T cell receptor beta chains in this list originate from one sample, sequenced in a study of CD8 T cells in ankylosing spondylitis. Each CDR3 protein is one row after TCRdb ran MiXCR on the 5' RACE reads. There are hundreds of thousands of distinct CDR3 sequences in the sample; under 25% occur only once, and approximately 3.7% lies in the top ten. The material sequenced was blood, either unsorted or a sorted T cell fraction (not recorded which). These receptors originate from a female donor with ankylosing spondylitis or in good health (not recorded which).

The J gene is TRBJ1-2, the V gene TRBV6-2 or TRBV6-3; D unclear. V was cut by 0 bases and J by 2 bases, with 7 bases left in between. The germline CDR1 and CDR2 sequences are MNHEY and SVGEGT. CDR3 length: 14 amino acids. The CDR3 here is CASSYSQQNYGYTF. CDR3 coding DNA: TGTGCCAGCAGTTACTCGCAACAGAACTATGGCTACACCTTC.

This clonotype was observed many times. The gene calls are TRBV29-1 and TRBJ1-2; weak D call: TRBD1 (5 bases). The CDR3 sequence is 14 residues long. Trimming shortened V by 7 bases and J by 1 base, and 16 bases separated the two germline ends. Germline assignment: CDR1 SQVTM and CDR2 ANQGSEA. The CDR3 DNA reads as TGCAGCGCCAATCTGGGAGGGGATAACTATGGCTACACCTTC. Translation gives CSANLGGDNYGYTF. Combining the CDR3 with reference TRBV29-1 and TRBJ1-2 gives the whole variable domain SAVISQKPSRDICQRGTSLTIQCQVDSQVTMMFWYRQQPGQSLTLIATANQGSEATYESGFVIDKFPISRPNLTFSTLTVSNMSPEDSSIYLCSANLGGDNYGYTFGSGTRLTVV.

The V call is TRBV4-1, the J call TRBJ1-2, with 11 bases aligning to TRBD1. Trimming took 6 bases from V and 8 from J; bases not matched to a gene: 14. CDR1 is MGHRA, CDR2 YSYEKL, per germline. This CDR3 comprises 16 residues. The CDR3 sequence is CASSSTGDRGVSGYTF. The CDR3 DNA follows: TGCGCCAGCAGTTCAACTGGGGACAGGGGGGTGTCCGGCTACACCTTC.

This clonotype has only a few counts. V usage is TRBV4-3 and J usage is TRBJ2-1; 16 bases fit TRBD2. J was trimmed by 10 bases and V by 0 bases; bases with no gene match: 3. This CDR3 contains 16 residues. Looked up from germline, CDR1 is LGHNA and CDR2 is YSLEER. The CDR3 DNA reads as TGCGCCAGCAGCCAAGATTTGGGACTAGCGGGGGGGGAGCAGTTCTTC. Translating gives CASSQDLGLAGGEQFF.

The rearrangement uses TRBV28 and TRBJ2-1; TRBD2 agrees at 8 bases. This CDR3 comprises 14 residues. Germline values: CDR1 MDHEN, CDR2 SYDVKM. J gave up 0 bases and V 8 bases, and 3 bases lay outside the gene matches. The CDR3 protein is CASLGGGSYNEQFF. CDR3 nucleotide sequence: TGTGCCAGCCTCGGGGGGGGCTCCTACAATGAGCAGTTCTTC.

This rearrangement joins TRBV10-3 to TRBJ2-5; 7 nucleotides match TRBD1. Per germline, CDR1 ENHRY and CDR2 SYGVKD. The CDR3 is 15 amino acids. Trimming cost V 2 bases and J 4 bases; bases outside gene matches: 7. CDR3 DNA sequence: TGTGCCATCAGTGAGAGAGTAGGGGGCGCAGAGACCCAGTACTTC. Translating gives CAISERVGGAETQYF.

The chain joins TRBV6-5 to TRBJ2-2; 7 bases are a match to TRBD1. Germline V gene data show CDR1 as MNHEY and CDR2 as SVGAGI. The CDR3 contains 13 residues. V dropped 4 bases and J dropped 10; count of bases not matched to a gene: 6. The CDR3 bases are TGTGCCAGCAGTTCCGACAGGGTCGCGGAGCTGTTTTTT. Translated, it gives CASSSDRVAELFF.